Presented here are 23 T cell receptor beta chains from one specimen sequenced in a study of shared clonotypes between healthy human individuals (dated by TCRdb to about 2020). Library construction relied on the immunoSEQ multiplex PCR assay. In TCRdb, the immuneACCESS table is reduced to in-frame sequences with V and J assigned. These tables do not hold every clone; where another copy was compared, an unresolved V gene accounts for under half, and the others remain unexplained. In this sample the table shows around 2.3 million clones, approximately 94% of which occur a single time. The ten top clones hold less than 0.15% of the sample. Sequencing was done on a sample of naive CD4+ T cells sorted from blood. The sample's cell subset or site label is to be understood as: CD45RA+ positively selected. Receptors originate from a man aged 18 to 30 in good health.

The gene calls are TRBV7-9 and TRBJ2-2; D uncertain. The CDR3 spans 13 residues. Germline V lookup: CDR1 SEHNR, CDR2 FQNEAQ (reference sequence). V gave up 3 bases and J gave up 4 bases, with 6 bases separating them. This chain's CDR3 is CASSFVTTGELFF. The CDR3 DNA sequence: TGTGCCAGCAGCTTCGTCACCACCGGGGAGCTGTTTTTT. Filled out from reference TRBV7-9 and TRBJ2-2, the complete variable domain reads DTGVSQNPRHKITKRGQNVTFRCDPISEHNRLYWYRQTLGQGPEFLTYFQNEAQLEKSRLLSDRFSAERPKGSFSTLEIQRTEQGDSAMYLCASSFVTTGELFFGEGSRLTVL.

This chain joins TRBV6-5 and TRBJ2-5; a weak D match, TRBD2 (5 bases). In germline, CDR1 is MNHEY, CDR2 SVGAGI. This CDR3 has 12 residues. Deletions cut 6 bases from V and 2 bases from J, with 7 bases between. CDR3 bases: TGTGCCAGCAGGGAGGATCAAGAGACCCAGTACTTC. Its protein is CASREDQETQYF.

This clone was detected only once. For the CDR3, the DNA is TGTGCCAGCAGCCAAGATCTAGTCATTGAAGCTTTCTTT. Translation: CASSQDLVIEAFF. The chain employs TRBV14 and TRBJ1-1; D not resolved. The CDR3 runs to 13 residues. Germline loops: CDR1 SGHDN, CDR2 FVKESK. The V and J ends lost 0 bases and 7 bases respectively, with 9 bases between them.

The rearrangement joins TRBV28 to TRBJ2-2; D remains ambiguous. Trimming cost V 6 bases and J 6 bases, with 17 bases left between them. This CDR3 region has 15 residues. Germline V gene sequence: CDR1 MDHEN, CDR2 SYDVKM. This CDR3 is CASSQASAGAGELFF. As DNA, the CDR3 is TGTGCCAGCAGCCAAGCTTCGGCAGGCGCCGGGGAGCTGTTTTTT.

This clone has a single count. This rearrangement joins TRBV19 to TRBJ2-7; D perhaps matches TRBD1 (6 bases). The germline V gene has CDR1 LNHDA and CDR2 SQIVND (reference sequence). This CDR3 comprises 15 residues. V was trimmed by 6 bases and J by 4 bases, leaving 19 bases between them. In DNA, the CDR3 is TGTGCCAGTAGAAAACAGGGCGTACTTCTATACGAGCAGTACTTC. Translation: CASRKQGVLLYEQYF.

The rearrangement uses TRBV19 and TRBJ2-7; 10 nucleotides align to TRBD1. This CDR3 comprises 14 residues. Germline loops: CDR1 LNHDA, CDR2 SQIVND (reference sequence). Trimming at V came to 2 bases and at J to 4 bases, leaving 2 bases not matched to a gene. The CDR3: CASSIMDRGYEQYF. The DNA of the CDR3 is TGTGCCAGTAGTATAATGGACAGGGGGTACGAGCAGTACTTC.

The chain links TRBV4-2 to TRBJ2-6; the D is unclear. In germline, CDR1 is LGHNA, CDR2 YNFKEQ. The CDR3 sequence is 16 residues long. V dropped 4 bases and J dropped 0 bases, with 10 bases sitting between them. Here the CDR3 reads CASSPEVTSGANVLTF. DNA for the CDR3: TGTGCCAGCAGCCCTGAAGTTACCTCTGGGGCCAACGTCCTGACTTTC.

The V gene is TRBV10-3, the J gene TRBJ2-3, with 7 bases fitting TRBD1. Trimming took 4 bases from V and 0 from J; bases not matched to a gene: 4. The CDR3 has 15 amino acids. Germline loops: CDR1 ENHRY, CDR2 SYGVKD. Here the CDR3 reads CAISGQGQSTDTQYF. The CDR3, as DNA: TGTGCCATCAGTGGACAGGGCCAAAGCACAGATACGCAGTATTTT.

There are a few counts of this clone. The gene calls are TRBV7-2 and TRBJ1-6; TRBD1 aligns across 7 bases. With V trimmed by 2 bases and J by 7 bases, 5 bases remained unmatched. The CDR3 length is 15 residues. Germline assignment: CDR1 SGHTA and CDR2 FQGNSA. In DNA form, the CDR3 reads TGTGCCAGCAGCTTACCCGGGACAGTAAATTCACCCCTCCACTTT. Its protein product is CASSLPGTVNSPLHF. Combining the CDR3 with reference TRBV7-2 and TRBJ1-6 gives the whole variable domain GAGVSQSPSNKVTEKGKDVELRCDPISGHTALYWYRQSLGQGLEFLIYFQGNSAPDKSGLPSDRFSAERTGGSVSTLTIQRTQQEDSAVYLCASSLPGTVNSPLHFGNGTRLTVT.

This rearrangement joins TRBV30 to TRBJ1-1, with D possibly matching TRBD1 (5 bases). There are 16 residues in the CDR3. V was trimmed by 4 bases and J by 1 base, leaving 19 bases between them. Looked up from germline, CDR1 is GTSNPN and CDR2 is SVGIG (reference sequence). The CDR3 region has the DNA TGTGCCTGGACGCAGGGCCTCTGGGGAGGGAACACTGAAGCTTTCTTT. This gives the protein CAWTQGLWGGNTEAFF.

The chain joins TRBV15 to TRBJ2-3; unclear D gene. Per the germline V gene, CDR1 is LNHNV and CDR2 is YYDKDF (reference sequence). The CDR3 sequence is 14 residues long. Trimming stripped 0 bases from V and 4 bases from J, with 8 bases between. As DNA, the CDR3 is TGTGCCACCAGCAGAGATCGAGTGGCAGATACGCAGTATTTT. It is translated as CATSRDRVADTQYF.

The chain carries TRBV5-1 and TRBJ2-5, with 9 bases identical to TRBD2. Germline CDR1 reads SGHRS; CDR2 reads YFSETQ. The junction had 3 bases not matched to a gene; V was cut back by 4 bases and J by 5 bases. This CDR3 region has 13 residues. This chain's CDR3 is CASSVAGAETQYF. The CDR3 nucleotides read TGCGCCAGCAGCGTAGCGGGAGCGGAGACCCAGTACTTC.

The rearrangement joins TRBV10-2 to TRBJ2-5, with 7 bases aligning to TRBD1. The closer fit of TRBJ2-7 to the DNA end suggests the J call may be wrong. The CDR3 has 14 amino acids. Germline assignment: CDR1 WSHSY and CDR2 SAAADI. The CDR3 DNA is TGCGCCAGCCAGAAGGGCCAGGGGGCCTACGAGCAGTACTTC. It yields the protein CASQKGQGAYEQYF.

J is TRBJ2-3 and V is TRBV4-1; no clear D. Per the germline V gene, CDR1 is MGHRA and CDR2 is YSYEKL. Between the trimmed V and J ends, which lost 3 bases and 0 bases, there was a span of 10 bases. The CDR3 runs 15 residues. As DNA, the CDR3 is TGCGCCAGCAGCCAGGTCCCCCCTAGCACAGATACGCAGTATTTT. Translating gives CASSQVPPSTDTQYF.

A note on this clone: Other DNA sequences from this sample encode an identical CDR3 as well. This chain uses TRBV6-1 with TRBJ1-5; perhaps TRBD1 as D (6 bases). The V and J ends lost 4 bases and 1 base respectively, with 8 bases between them. CDR1 is MNHNS and CDR2 is SASEGT in the germline V gene. The CDR3 has 14 amino acids. The CDR3 nucleotides are TGTGCCAGCAGTGGCAGGGGAAGCAATCAGCCCCAGCATTTT. Residues: CASSGRGSNQPQHF.

The chain couples TRBV29-1 to TRBJ2-3, with D hard to call. Trimming left V 5 bases short and J 6 bases short, with 9 bases between. Germline CDR1 reads SQVTM; CDR2 reads ANQGSEA. This CDR3 is 11 amino acids long. This CDR3 reads CSVRTLDTQYF. Here the CDR3 DNA reads TGCAGCGTTCGGACCCTGGATACGCAGTATTTT.

The chain couples TRBV2 to TRBJ2-5, with 8 positions matching TRBD1. This CDR3 region has 16 residues. V lost 6 bases to trimming and J lost 1 base; unmatched junction nucleotides: 10. CDR1 and CDR2 from the germline V gene are SNHLY and FYNNEI. This chain's CDR3 is CASSPGTGRSQETQYF. The CDR3 DNA reads as TGTGCCAGCAGCCCCGGGACAGGTCGGTCCCAAGAGACCCAGTACTTC.

This chain connects TRBV4-1 to TRBJ2-5; tentative D call: TRBD1 (6 bases). The CDR3 spans 14 residues. Trimming removed 1 base from V and 0 bases from J, with 6 bases in between. Germline V gene data show CDR1 as MGHRA and CDR2 as YSYEKL. CDR3: CASSQGDNQETQYF. CDR3 in DNA: TGCGCCAGCAGCCAAGGGGACAACCAAGAGACCCAGTACTTC.

V and J are TRBV5-1 and TRBJ2-7, with D uncertain. The CDR3 has 15 amino acids. Trimming took 4 bases from V and 2 from J, leaving 16 bases between them. Germline V gene sequence: CDR1 SGHRS, CDR2 YFSETQ. The CDR3 region is CASSPSRVFAYEQYF. The CDR3 region has the DNA TGCGCCAGCAGCCCAAGTCGGGTTTTTGCCTACGAGCAGTACTTC. The whole variable domain, filled in from reference TRBV5-1 and TRBJ2-7, reads KAGVTQTPRYLIKTRGQQVTLSCSPISGHRSVSWYQQTPGQGLQFLFEYFSETQRNKGNFPGRFSGRQFSNSRSEMNVSTLELGDSALYLCASSPSRVFAYEQYFGPGTRLTVT.

The rearrangement links TRBV2 to TRBJ1-1, with 8 bases lining up with TRBD1. CDR1 is SNHLY, CDR2 FYNNEI, per germline. The V gene end was trimmed by 6 bases and the J gene end by 10 bases; junction bases not matched to a gene: 10. CDR3 length equals 13 residues. The CDR3: CASREGTGGPAFF. CDR3 nucleotide sequence: TGTGCCAGCAGGGAGGGGACAGGAGGCCCAGCTTTCTTT.

The chain links TRBV14 to TRBJ2-1; the D gene is possibly TRBD1 (6 bases). Germline V lookup: CDR1 SGHDN, CDR2 FVKESK. The CDR3 is 12 amino acids. V dropped 5 bases and J dropped 7 bases, with 9 bases sitting between them. CDR3 in amino acids: CASSKDRNEQFF. The CDR3 nucleotides are TGTGCCAGCAGCAAGGACAGAAATGAGCAGTTCTTC.

This sequence joins TRBV7-9 and TRBJ2-6, with D possibly being TRBD2 (6 bases). The CDR3 length is 18 residues. V was clipped by 4 bases and J by 0 bases, with 16 bases between them. Germline CDR1 and CDR2: SEHNR and FQNEAQ (reference sequence). The CDR3 DNA reads as TGTGCCAGCAGCTCATGGGAGGCCCGAGGCTCTGGGGCCAACGTCCTGACTTTC. This encodes CASSSWEARGSGANVLTF.

J is TRBJ2-5 and V is TRBV25-1; D unclear. The V end was cut by 4 bases, the J end by 3 bases, with 12 bases between. This CDR3 region has 14 residues. Germline V gene data show CDR1 as MGHDK and CDR2 as SYGVNS. As DNA, the CDR3 is TGTGCCAGCAGTGGCCCGGGCAGCAAAGAGACCCAGTACTTC. This encodes CASSGPGSKETQYF. The full variable domain, rest sourced from reference TRBV25-1 and TRBJ2-5, is EADIYQTPRYLVIGTGKKITLECSQTMGHDKMYWYQQDPGMELHLIHYSYGVNSTEKGDLSSESTVSRIRTEHFPLTLESARPSHTSQYLCASSGPGSKETQYFGPGTRLLVL.